The 22 T cell receptor beta chains in this list originate from one sample, sequenced in a study of shared clonotypes between healthy human individuals. The data were produced by immunoSEQ multiplex PCR, yet TCRdb's version contains in-frame clones alone and is incomplete. The sample has some 2,100,000 clones, 90% to 95% seen once. CD45RO-negative CD8 cells positively selected for CCR7 made up the naive population, which excluded terminally differentiated effector memory CD45RA+ cells. The specimen was naive CD8+ T cells from PBMCs. These receptors came from a man aged 18 to 35 in good health. Some clones in this sample may be carry-over from other donors' samples.

This clone appeared a single time. This sequence joins TRBV27 and TRBJ2-7, with no clear D. The CDR3 has 13 amino acids. Germline V lookup: CDR1 MNHEY, CDR2 SMNVEV (reference sequence). Trimming left V 4 bases short and J 6 bases short, with 13 bases between. This CDR3 is CASSWVGSAEQYF. The CDR3 DNA reads TGTGCCAGCAGTTGGGTGGGGTCTGCCGAGCAGTACTTC.

The V gene is TRBV14, the J gene TRBJ2-3; D unresolved. Trimming left V 4 bases short and J 3 bases short, with 8 bases between. CDR1 is SGHDN, CDR2 FVKESK, per germline. The CDR3 is 13 residues long. CDR3 DNA sequence: TGTGCCAGCAGCCTTACCGGGACAGATACGCAGTATTTT. It encodes CASSLTGTDTQYF.

CDR3 sequence reads: CATSPRGLEQYF. The CDR3 nucleotides read TGTGCCACCAGCCCTCGCGGATTAGAGCAGTACTTC. The chain employs TRBV15 and TRBJ2-7; D is uncertain. V was clipped by 5 bases and J by 7 bases, with 12 bases between them. The CDR3 loop spans 12 amino acids. The germline V gene has CDR1 LNHNV and CDR2 YYDKDF (reference sequence).

V usage is TRBV7-9 and J usage is TRBJ2-3; D gene ambiguous. From germline, CDR1 is SEHNR and CDR2 FQNEAQ (reference sequence). V lost 5 bases to trimming and J lost 0 bases, with 18 bases between them. The CDR3 runs 17 residues. The CDR3 spells CASSPLFRLNSTDTQYF. For the CDR3, the DNA is TGTGCCAGCAGCCCCCTGTTCCGCCTAAATAGCACAGATACGCAGTATTTT.

The chain uses TRBV29-1 and TRBJ2-7, with 10 bases that match TRBD2. CDR1 SQVTM and CDR2 ANQGSEA come from the germline V gene. The CDR3 loop spans 14 amino acids. Losses at the gene ends were 7 bases for V and 3 bases for J; bases not matched to a gene: 9. The CDR3 DNA sequence: TGCAGCGCCACCCTTAGCGGGAGGTTCTACGAGCAGTACTTC. It encodes CSATLSGRFYEQYF.

J is TRBJ2-1 and V is TRBV19; 9 bases are shared with TRBD2. The V and J ends lost 10 bases and 0 bases, in that order; junction bases with no gene match: 10. Germline V gene sequence: CDR1 LNHDA, CDR2 SQIVND (reference sequence). The CDR3 has 16 amino acids. The DNA of the CDR3 is TGTGCCACTTCGCCAAGCGGGGGGAACTCCTACAATGAGCAGTTCTTC. Translation gives CATSPSGGNSYNEQFF.

Note on this clone: Other DNA sequences within the sample encode an identical CDR3. This chain joins TRBV4-1 and TRBJ1-5, with D hard to call. This CDR3 comprises 15 residues. CDR1 and CDR2 (germline): MGHRA, YSYEKL. V was shortened by 2 bases and J by 0 bases, with 8 bases between the two germline ends. The CDR3 is CASSQRGYSNQPQHF. CDR3 DNA: TGCGCCAGCAGCCAAAGAGGATATAGCAATCAGCCCCAGCATTTT.

This clone appeared a single time. V and J are TRBV30 and TRBJ1-6; a possible D gene is TRBD1 (5 bases). The germline V gene has CDR1 GTSNPN and CDR2 SVGIG (reference sequence). V was trimmed by 2 bases and J by 7 bases, leaving 9 bases between them. The CDR3 consists of 13 residues. This CDR3 is CAWSFQGNSPLHF. DNA for the CDR3: TGTGCCTGGAGTTTCCAGGGAAATTCACCCCTCCACTTT.

There are a few counts of this clone. The chain has TRBV27 and TRBJ1-5, with 7 bases aligning to TRBD1. The germline V gene has CDR1 MNHEY and CDR2 SMNVEV (reference sequence). The CDR3 is 15 amino acids. The trim removed 6 bases at V and 0 bases at J, leaving 5 bases unmatched. The CDR3 loop is CASRQGQYSNQPQHF. Here the CDR3 DNA reads TGTGCCAGCAGACAGGGACAGTATAGCAATCAGCCCCAGCATTTT.

This chain links TRBV7-8 with TRBJ2-1; 10 bases match TRBD2. V shed 1 base and J 8 bases; nucleotides not matched to a gene: 11. Germline CDR1 reads SGHVS; CDR2 reads FQNEAQ. This CDR3 region has 17 residues. CDR3 sequence reads: CASSLGGGLARAHEQFF. CDR3 coding DNA: TGTGCCAGCAGCTTAGGGGGGGGACTAGCGCGAGCCCATGAGCAGTTCTTC. The whole variable domain, remainder taken from reference TRBV7-8 and TRBJ2-1, is GAGVSQSPRYKVAKRGQDVALRCDPISGHVSLFWYQQALGQGPEFLTYFQNEAQLDKSGLPSDRFFAERPEGSVSTLKIQRTQQEDSAVYLCASSLGGGLARAHEQFFGPGTRLTVL.

This clone showed up just a few times. V gene TRBV9 combines with J gene TRBJ1-1; no clear D gene. There are 13 residues in the CDR3. CDR1 is SGDLS and CDR2 is YYNGEE in the germline V gene. Trimming stripped 0 bases from V and 4 bases from J, with 7 bases between. CDR3 nucleotide sequence: TGTGCCAGCAGCGTAGGATATCGCACTGAAGCTTTCTTT. Protein product: CASSVGYRTEAFF.

Points on this clone: Other DNA sequences in this specimen translate into the identical CDR3. This chain uses TRBV27 with TRBJ2-1; unclear D gene. This CDR3 is built from 11 residues. Germline assignment: CDR1 MNHEY and CDR2 SMNVEV (reference sequence). V lost 5 bases, J lost 4 bases, and 3 bases lay in between. This chain's CDR3 is CASSPYNEQFF. The CDR3, as DNA: TGTGCCAGCAGTCCATACAATGAGCAGTTCTTC.

This CDR3 reads CASTLSANTEAFF. The CDR3 DNA sequence: TGTGCCAGCACTCTCTCAGCGAACACTGAAGCTTTCTTT. The gene calls are TRBV6-5 and TRBJ1-1; D remains unclear. The CDR3 covers 13 residues. Germline V gives CDR1 MNHEY, CDR2 SVGAGI. The germline V and J ends were trimmed by 7 bases and 1 base, with 10 bases remaining between them.

The chain combines TRBV11-2 with TRBJ2-1, with TRBD2 identical over 12 bases. Trimming at V came to 5 bases and at J to 5 bases, leaving 13 bases not matched to a gene. This CDR3 is built from 18 residues. Germline lookup yields CDR1 SGHAT and CDR2 FQNNGV. CDR3 nucleotides: TGTGCCAGCAGCGCCCGACTAGCGGGAGAGGTAACCGACAATGAGCAGTTCTTC. This encodes CASSARLAGEVTDNEQFF. Full variable domain (rest looked up from reference TRBV11-2 and TRBJ2-1): EAGVAQSPRYKIIEKRQSVAFWCNPISGHATLYWYQQILGQGPKLLIQFQNNGVVDDSQLPKDRFSAERLKGVDSTLKIQPAKLEDSAVYLCASSARLAGEVTDNEQFFGPGTRLTVL.

This sequence joins TRBV28 and TRBJ2-2; either TRBD1 or TRBD2 may fit D (5 bases each). V lost 6 bases, J lost 5 bases, and 19 bases lay in between. Germline V gene data show CDR1 as MDHEN and CDR2 as SYDVKM. The CDR3 length is 16 residues. CDR3 coding DNA: TGTGCCAGCAGGCCGCGCCCGGGGCGCGGTACCGGGGAGCTGTTTTTT. Encoded protein: CASRPRPGRGTGELFF.

The rearrangement uses TRBV9 and TRBJ2-7; 10 bases fit TRBD2. The V segment lost 3 bases and the J segment 6 bases; nucleotides outside the gene matches: 18. This CDR3 is built from 18 residues. CDR1 and CDR2 (germline): SGDLS, YYNGEE. CDR3 loop: CASSGEVAGGVDGVEQYF. As DNA, the CDR3 is TGTGCCAGCAGCGGGGAGGTAGCGGGAGGCGTAGACGGGGTCGAGCAGTACTTC.

Worth noting for this clone: At the DNA level, this CDR3 is encoded by other sequences in the same sample as well. The chain is built from TRBV28 and TRBJ1-2, with 9 positions matching TRBD1. The germline V gene encodes CDR1 MDHEN and CDR2 SYDVKM. The junction had 5 bases not matched to a gene; V was cut back by 4 bases and J by 5 bases. The CDR3 has 14 residues. For the CDR3, the DNA is TGTGCCAGCAGTTGGACAGGGGTTGGATATGGCTACACCTTC. Amino acid sequence: CASSWTGVGYGYTF.

This clone was found once. The chain joins TRBV7-2 to TRBJ2-1; TRBD1 or TRBD2 may be the D gene (6 bases each). The CDR3 consists of 15 residues. In germline, CDR1 is SGHTA, CDR2 FQGNSA. Trimming removed 4 bases at V and 2 bases at J, with 12 bases between. CDR3 bases: TGTGCCAGCAGCTGGGGGGCAGCAACCTACAATGAGCAGTTCTTC. Amino acids: CASSWGAATYNEQFF.

This chain joins TRBV4-1 and TRBJ2-3, with a weak D call TRBD2 (6 bases). Trimming cost V 4 bases and J 0 bases, with 29 bases left between them. Per the germline V gene, CDR1 is MGHRA and CDR2 is YSYEKL. The CDR3 spans 21 residues. CDR3 coding DNA: TGCGCCAGCAGCCTCCCACTAGGTTCGAGCGGGCTTACTGGAAGCACAGATACGCAGTATTTT. Its protein product is CASSLPLGSSGLTGSTDTQYF.

In the case of this clone: At the DNA level, this CDR3 is encoded by other sequences in the same sample as well. The CDR3 DNA is TGTGCCAGTAGTATTCGGGGGTACAATGAGCAGTTCTTC. It specifies CASSIRGYNEQFF. The gene calls are TRBV19 and TRBJ2-1; D is possibly TRBD2 (6 bases). Trimming stripped 3 bases from V and 4 bases from J, with 7 bases between. The CDR3 runs 13 residues. Germline V gene data show CDR1 as LNHDA and CDR2 as SQIVND (reference sequence).

The chain links TRBV7-8 to TRBJ2-7; 7 nucleotides agree with TRBD2. The CDR3 extends over 15 amino acids. From germline, CDR1 is SGHVS and CDR2 FQNEAQ. Germline trimming cut 8 bases from V and 3 bases from J; bases unmatched to any gene: 13. The CDR3 DNA sequence: TGTGCCAGCCGGCGCGGGGCTAGCGGAGACTACGAGCAGTACTTC. Amino acid sequence: CASRRGASGDYEQYF. Full variable domain (remainder filled in from reference TRBV7-8 and TRBJ2-7): GAGVSQSPRYKVAKRGQDVALRCDPISGHVSLFWYQQALGQGPEFLTYFQNEAQLDKSGLPSDRFFAERPEGSVSTLKIQRTQQEDSAVYLCASRRGASGDYEQYFGPGTRLTVT.

The chain recombines TRBV7-9 with TRBJ2-3; D is possibly TRBD1 (5 bases). Germline V gene sequence: CDR1 SEHNR, CDR2 FQNEAQ (reference sequence). The CDR3 spans 17 residues. V lost 1 base and J 4 bases, leaving 18 bases between the germline ends. CDR3 in amino acids: CASSLVWAGHGADTQYF. The CDR3 DNA reads as TGTGCCAGCAGCTTAGTTTGGGCAGGGCATGGCGCAGATACGCAGTATTTT.